Listed here are 25 T cell receptor beta chains from one sample, sequenced in a study of T cells in Graves' hyperthyroidism and ophthalmopathy. The CDR3 regions of TCR beta were amplified from RNA transcripts. Carried out on the TCR CDR3, a first-round RT-PCR used the HTBI primer set. MiXCR, applied by TCRdb to the multiplex PCR reads, yields one record per CDR3 protein. Of hundreds of thousands of distinct CDR3 sequences listed, around 16% were seen once; the top ten hold roughly 25%. The sequencing sample was made of blood. The receptors stem from a woman between 18 and 29 years old with Graves' hyperthyroidism that later progressed to Graves' ophthalmopathy.

This clonotype was observed at least ten times. V and J are TRBV29-1 and TRBJ2-7, with D uncertain. Trimming removed 0 bases at V and 4 bases at J, with 7 bases between. Per germline, CDR1 SQVTM and CDR2 ANQGSEA. This CDR3 spans 12 amino acids. CDR3 residues: CSVEDHRYEQYF. CDR3 in DNA: TGCAGCGTTGAAGATCACAGATACGAGCAGTACTTC.

This clonotype was observed a few times. The genes are TRBV9 and TRBJ2-2; 11 bases align to TRBD2. V lost 0 bases and J lost 3; bases outside the gene matches: 10. Germline CDR1 reads SGDLS; CDR2 reads YYNGEE. The CDR3 runs 19 residues. The CDR3 loop is CASSVVSLAGEGYTGELFF. Written as DNA, the CDR3 is TGTGCCAGCAGCGTAGTATCACTAGCGGGAGAGGGGTACACCGGGGAGCTGTTTTTT.

This clonotype was picked up many times. This chain joins TRBV24-1 and TRBJ2-5; 9 bases fit TRBD1. V was clipped by 0 bases and J by 2 bases; unmatched bases: 12. CDR3 size: 19 residues. Germline loops: CDR1 KGHDR, CDR2 SFDVKD. The CDR3, as DNA: TGTGCCACCAGTGATTTGAAAGGGACAGGGCCAGCAGGGCAAGAGACCCAGTACTTC. Protein product: CATSDLKGTGPAGQETQYF.

This clonotype was recorded many times. The chain employs TRBV4-2 and TRBJ1-6; D is ambiguous. The CDR3 runs 14 residues. The V end lost 0 bases, the J end lost 7 bases, and 7 bases lay between the germline ends. Germline V gene lookup returns CDR1 LGHNA and CDR2 YNFKEQ. The CDR3 spells CASSQDNPNSPLHF. The DNA of the CDR3 is TGTGCCAGCAGCCAAGACAATCCGAATTCACCCCTCCACTTT.

As regards this clonotype: Given a much more abundant clone one base away, this may be a read error. DNA for the CDR3: TGTGCCAGCAGTTTGGGGGTAAGACGAGAGGCCCAGTACTTC. Translated: CASSLGVRREAQYF. This chain links TRBV28 with TRBJ2-5; either TRBD1 or TRBD2 may supply D (5 bases each). Germline lookup yields CDR1 MDHEN and CDR2 SYDVKM. The CDR3 has 14 residues.

This clonotype occurred many times. V gene TRBV28 combines with J gene TRBJ2-3; D call uncertain. The CDR3 consists of 15 residues. The ends were cut back, 6 bases at V and 1 base at J, with 14 bases in the middle. Germline assignment: CDR1 MDHEN and CDR2 SYDVKM. The CDR3 sequence: CASSSVSWGTDTQYF. The CDR3, as DNA: TGTGCCAGCAGCTCCGTAAGCTGGGGCACAGATACGCAGTATTTT.

This clonotype appeared a few times. This chain connects TRBV6-1 to TRBJ1-1; 10 nucleotides match TRBD1. Germline V gene sequence: CDR1 MNHNS, CDR2 SASEGT. The CDR3 is 16 residues long. After removal of 4 bases from V and 2 bases from J, the junction contained 7 bases not matched to a gene. In DNA, the CDR3 is TGTGCCAGCAGTGCCCCGGGGACAGGGGCAAACACTGAAGCTTTCTTT. Its translation: CASSAPGTGANTEAFF.

The sample holds many counts of this clonotype. The V gene is TRBV7-9, the J gene TRBJ2-1, with TRBD2 matching over 7 bases. Germline V gene lookup returns CDR1 SEHNR and CDR2 FQNEAQ (reference sequence). The J segment lost 6 bases and the V segment lost 2 bases, leaving 4 bases of the junction unmatched. The CDR3 extends over 14 amino acids. The CDR3 protein is CASSLSGMGNEQFF. CDR3 DNA sequence: TGTGCCAGCAGCTTAAGCGGGATGGGCAATGAGCAGTTCTTC.

This clonotype was found a few times. CDR3: CASSEGLAGNEQFF. DNA for the CDR3: TGTGCCAGCAGTGAAGGACTAGCGGGCAATGAGCAGTTCTTC. The gene calls are TRBV2 and TRBJ2-1; 10 bases are a match to TRBD2. V was clipped by 1 base and J by 6 bases; unmatched bases: 0. CDR1 and CDR2 (germline): SNHLY, FYNNEI. This CDR3 spans 14 amino acids.

Of note for this clonotype: This may be a read error: a much more frequent sequence differs by one nucleotide. The V call is TRBV20-1, the J call TRBJ2-7; TRBD1 matches at 8 bases. Germline V gives CDR1 DFQATT, CDR2 SNEGSKA (reference sequence). CDR3 length: 14 amino acids. The CDR3 bases are TGCAGTGCTAGGGGACAGGTACCACACTACGAGCAGTGCTTC. This translates into CSARGQVPHYEQCF.

The sample holds many counts of this clonotype. The CDR3 reads CASSLVSSGRVETQYF. The CDR3 nucleotides read TGTGCCAGCAGTTTAGTGTCTAGCGGGAGGGTAGAGACCCAGTACTTC. The chain is built from TRBV28 and TRBJ2-5; the match to TRBD2 covers 12 bases. The CDR3 sequence is 16 residues long. J gave up 4 bases and V 2 bases, and 5 bases lay outside the gene matches. Germline V gene data show CDR1 as MDHEN and CDR2 as SYDVKM.

This clonotype was detected only once. This clone may be a read error of a much larger clone one base away. This chain uses TRBV10-3 with TRBJ2-1; D not resolved. Germline V lookup: CDR1 ENHRY, CDR2 SYGVKD. The CDR3 sequence is 15 residues long. The CDR3 loop is CTISDGDGPYNEQFF. The CDR3 DNA sequence: TGTACCATCAGTGATGGAGACGGTCCTTACAATGAGCAGTTCTTC.

This clonotype was counted ten times or more. The chain carries TRBV2 and TRBJ2-7; 9 positions match TRBD1. V lost 5 bases, J lost 7 bases, and 3 bases stayed unmatched. CDR3 size: 12 residues. CDR1 is SNHLY and CDR2 is FYNNEI in the germline V gene. The CDR3 nucleotides read TGTGCCAGCAGTTGGGACAGGGAGGAGCAGTACTTC. This encodes CASSWDREEQYF.

The V call is TRBV6-2 or TRBV6-3, the J call TRBJ1-4; TRBD1 matches 9 bases. This CDR3 contains 18 residues. Germline V CDR1 and CDR2: MNHEY, SVGEGT. The V and J ends lost 0 bases and 8 bases, in that order; junction bases with no gene match: 13. The CDR3 bases are TGTGCCAGCAGTTACTCGATAAAATTACAGGGGGCAAGGGAAAAACTGTTTTTT. Its translation: CASSYSIKLQGAREKLFF.

This clonotype has at least ten counts. J is TRBJ2-1 and V is TRBV7-3, with a possible D match to TRBD1 (5 bases). Trimming pared 5 bases from V and 4 bases from J, leaving 15 bases between. The CDR3 contains 15 residues. Germline V gene data show CDR1 as SGHTA and CDR2 as FQGTGA. The CDR3 DNA follows: TGTGCCAGCAGCACCACCTGGGGCCCTTACAATGAGCAGTTCTTC. The encoded protein is CASSTTWGPYNEQFF.

At least ten counts were recorded for this clonotype. The chain couples TRBV12-3 or TRBV12-4 to TRBJ2-3, with TRBD2 matching over 10 bases. CDR3 size: 15 residues. Trimming at V came to 3 bases and at J to 1 base, leaving 1 base not matched to a gene. DNA for the CDR3: TGTGCCAGCAGTTTTGGGACTAGCGGCACAGATACGCAGTATTTT. It yields the protein CASSFGTSGTDTQYF.

The chain couples TRBV20-1 to TRBJ1-2, with 7 bases that match TRBD1. Per the germline V gene, CDR1 is DFQATT and CDR2 is SNEGSKA (reference sequence). Germline trimming cut 8 bases from V and 3 bases from J; bases unmatched to any gene: 15. There are 15 residues in the CDR3. The CDR3 DNA is TGCAGTACCTCCAGAAGACAGGGAATAGACTATGGCTACACCTTC. Translated: CSTSRRQGIDYGYTF.

The chain uses TRBV7-9 and TRBJ2-5; D might be TRBD2 (5 bases). The V gene lost 5 bases and the J gene lost 2 bases, with 12 bases spanning the gap. This CDR3 spans 14 amino acids. CDR1 and CDR2 from the germline V gene are SEHNR and FQNEAQ (reference sequence). CDR3 residues: CASSARRTQETQYF. Written as DNA, the CDR3 is TGTGCCAGCAGCGCCCGGAGGACTCAAGAGACCCAGTACTTC.

This clonotype was seen a few times. The J gene is TRBJ1-2, the V gene TRBV29-1; D ambiguous. The CDR3 loop spans 14 amino acids. Per the germline V gene, CDR1 is SQVTM and CDR2 is ANQGSEA. Trimming stripped 1 base from V and 4 bases from J, with 13 bases between. The CDR3 DNA is TGCAGCGTTGAAGTTGCGGGATCGAGCTATGGCTACACCTTC. Amino acids: CSVEVAGSSYGYTF.

Only a few counts were recorded for this clonotype. The J gene is TRBJ2-1, the V gene TRBV19; D possibly corresponds to TRBD2 (5 bases). The CDR3 is 13 amino acids. CDR1 LNHDA and CDR2 SQIVND come from the germline V gene (reference sequence). Trimming pared 4 bases from V and 10 bases from J, leaving 14 bases between. The CDR3 sequence is CASSRGAIGEQFF. The CDR3 nucleotides read TGTGCCAGTAGTAGGGGAGCCATTGGAGAGCAGTTCTTC.

This clonotype has a single count. J is TRBJ2-1 and V is TRBV3-1, with 13 bases identical to TRBD2. CDR1 LGHDT and CDR2 YNNKEL come from the germline V gene (reference sequence). This CDR3 is built from 15 residues. Germline trimming cut 4 bases from V and 9 bases from J; bases unmatched to any gene: 6. The CDR3 region is CASSLGLAGEREQFF. The DNA of the CDR3 is TGTGCCAGCAGCCTCGGACTAGCGGGAGAACGTGAGCAGTTCTTC.

This clonotype was observed many times. The chain links TRBV28 to TRBJ1-1; no clear D. CDR1 is MDHEN, CDR2 SYDVKM, per germline. This CDR3 has 11 amino acids. Between the trimmed V and J ends, which lost 2 bases and 7 bases, there was a span of 5 bases. The chain's CDR3 is CASSLRVEAFF. CDR3 coding DNA: TGTGCCAGCAGTTTAAGAGTTGAAGCTTTCTTT.

This clonotype was observed many times. The chain has TRBV18 and TRBJ2-5; D remains ambiguous. Trimming took off 7 bases at V and 1 base at J, with 13 bases between the two ends. CDR3 length: 14 residues. Germline V gene lookup returns CDR1 KGHSH and CDR2 LQKENI. The CDR3 nucleotides are TGTGCCAGCTTAGAGACAAGATCCCAAGAGACCCAGTACTTC. Encoded protein: CASLETRSQETQYF.

Ten or more counts support this clonotype. The J gene is TRBJ2-2, the V gene TRBV7-6; 12 nucleotides agree with TRBD2. This CDR3 region has 15 residues. After removal of 4 bases from V and 5 bases from J, the junction contained 2 bases not matched to a gene. Germline assignment: CDR1 SGHVS and CDR2 FNYEAQ. In nucleotides, the CDR3 is TGTGCCAGCAGCTCTACTAGCGGGAGGACCGGGGAGCTGTTTTTT. It translates to CASSSTSGRTGELFF.

This clonotype was detected ten times or more. The genes are TRBV6-1 and TRBJ2-7, with TRBD1 as a possible D gene (6 bases). The CDR3 is 13 residues long. Trimming stripped 9 bases from V and 1 base from J, with 13 bases between. Germline CDR1 is MNHNS and CDR2 is SASEGT. The CDR3: CASRTAGSYEQYF. The CDR3 bases are TGTGCCAGTCGGACAGCCGGATCCTACGAGCAGTACTTC.